The present TCR beta chain was sequenced within a study of cytomegalovirus exposure and HLA in healthy donors. The PCR had 60 Vbeta and 13 Jbeta primers. This table comes from immunoSEQ multiplex PCR, and its TCRdb copy is limited to in-frame clones, with some not included. The top ten clones hold about 8.4% of a sample with roughly 120,000 clones, 73% of them seen once. Overall study results and limits: Later analysis identified several of the most significant clusters that appeared linked to common viral pathogens.

Note on this clone: No antigen is known for it.

The length of the CDR3 is 15 residues. CDR1 is SGHAT, CDR2 FQNNGV, per germline. The J segment lost 3 bases and the V segment lost 5 bases, leaving 6 bases of the junction unmatched. This receptor was obtained from a man aged 35 to 55 in good health and CMV-seronegative. V usage is TRBV11-2 and J usage is TRBJ2-7; 11 bases line up with TRBD1. Source material: PBMCs. CDR3 nucleotide sequence: TGTGCCAGCAGCGGGGGGACAGGGGGATTCTACGAGCAGTACTTC. This gives the protein CASSGGTGGFYEQYF.